This record concerns one T cell receptor (beta chain) sequence. The antigen remains unidentified. CDR1 and CDR2 (germline): SNHLY, FYNNEI. This CDR3 has 15 residues. Between the trimmed V and J ends, which lost 3 bases and 7 bases, there was a span of 18 bases. The source of the sample is a study of cytomegalovirus exposure and HLA in healthy donors. About the research overall: Out of fewer than 500 genotyped donors, around 80% belonged to the Caucasian-associated ancestry cluster. The study, taken as a whole, reports: Relative to the approximately 700-donor mean, N-insertions were reportedly fewer in an Asian-associated ancestry cluster in a later analysis. It was assumed in the presence/absence analyses that sequencing depth was roughly uniform across donors. Among TCR sequences, most were rare, though some public TCRs appeared in many donors.

In the PCR, 60 Vbeta and 13 Jbeta primers were used. The method was immunoSEQ multiplex PCR; TCRdb's version includes in-frame clones alone and lacks a portion of them. The data show 130,000 to 150,000 clones, roughly 80% seen once. The source material was PBMCs. The source is a woman in her 40s in good health and CMV-seronegative. This chain links TRBV2 with TRBJ1-2; D is unclear. The CDR3 loop reads CASSEGRPYGGGYTF. In nucleotides, the CDR3 is TGTGCCAGCAGTGAGGGCAGGCCCTATGGTGGTGGCTACACCTTC.